The clone carrying this T cell receptor beta chain occurred many times. The data were obtained in a study of T cells in Graves' hyperthyroidism and ophthalmopathy. What was amplified from RNA transcripts were TCR beta CDR3 regions. The HTBI primer set drove a first-round RT-PCR of the TCR CDR3. One entry per CDR3 protein, called by TCRdb with MiXCR from the multiplex PCR reads. The sample lists 470,000 or so distinct CDR3 sequences; roughly 20% were seen once. Stable Graves' hyperthyroidism meant no ophthalmopathy progression within 18 months. Germline V gene data show CDR1 as GTSNPN and CDR2 as SVGIG (reference sequence). This CDR3 comprises 12 residues. With 5 bases removed from V and 4 bases from J, the gap between germline ends came to 11 bases.

The chain couples TRBV30 to TRBJ1-1, with D hard to call. Material for sequencing was blood. This clonotype originated in a man aged 18 to 30 with Graves' hyperthyroidism. For the CDR3, the DNA is TGTGCCTGGTCGGTGATAATCACTGAAGCTTTCTTT. This gives the protein CAWSVIITEAFF.